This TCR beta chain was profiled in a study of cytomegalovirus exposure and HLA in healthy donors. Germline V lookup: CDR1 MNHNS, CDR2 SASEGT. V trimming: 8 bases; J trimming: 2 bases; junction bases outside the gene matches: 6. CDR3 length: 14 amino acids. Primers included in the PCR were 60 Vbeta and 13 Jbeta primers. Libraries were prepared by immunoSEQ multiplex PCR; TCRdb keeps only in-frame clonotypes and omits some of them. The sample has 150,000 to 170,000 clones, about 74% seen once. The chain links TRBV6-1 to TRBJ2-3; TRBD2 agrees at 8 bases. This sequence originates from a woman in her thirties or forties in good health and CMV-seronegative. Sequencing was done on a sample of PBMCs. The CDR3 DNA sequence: TGTGCCAGCCCAGCGGGAGAAGTCACAGATACGCAGTATTTT. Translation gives CASPAGEVTDTQYF.